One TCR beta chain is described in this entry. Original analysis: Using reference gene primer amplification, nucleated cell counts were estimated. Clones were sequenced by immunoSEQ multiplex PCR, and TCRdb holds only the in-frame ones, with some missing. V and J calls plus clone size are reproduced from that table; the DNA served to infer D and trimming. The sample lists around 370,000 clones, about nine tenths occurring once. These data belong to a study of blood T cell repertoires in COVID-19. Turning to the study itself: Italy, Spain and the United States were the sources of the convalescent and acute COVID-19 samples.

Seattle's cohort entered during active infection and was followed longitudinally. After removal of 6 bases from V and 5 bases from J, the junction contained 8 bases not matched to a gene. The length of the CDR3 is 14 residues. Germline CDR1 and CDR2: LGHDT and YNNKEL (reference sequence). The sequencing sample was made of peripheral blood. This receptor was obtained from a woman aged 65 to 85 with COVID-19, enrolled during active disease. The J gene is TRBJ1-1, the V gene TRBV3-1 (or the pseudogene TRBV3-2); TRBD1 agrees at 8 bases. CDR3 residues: CASRPTDRETEAFF. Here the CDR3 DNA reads TGTGCCAGCAGGCCTACGGACAGGGAGACTGAAGCTTTCTTT.